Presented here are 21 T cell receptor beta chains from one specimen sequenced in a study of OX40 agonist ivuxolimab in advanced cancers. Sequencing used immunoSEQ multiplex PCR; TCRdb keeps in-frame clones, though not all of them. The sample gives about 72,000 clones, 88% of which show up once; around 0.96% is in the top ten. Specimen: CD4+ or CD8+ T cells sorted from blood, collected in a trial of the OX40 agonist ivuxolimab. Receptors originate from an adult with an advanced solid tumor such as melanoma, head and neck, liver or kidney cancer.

CDR3 DNA sequence: TGCGCCAGCAGCCATGGACAGGGAAGGAGCTCACCCCTCCACTTT. Protein: CASSHGQGRSSPLHF. The V and J genes are TRBV4-1 and TRBJ1-6; 8 nucleotides align to TRBD1. The germline V gene encodes CDR1 MGHRA and CDR2 YSYEKL. Unmatched junction bases numbered 8, after V lost 3 bases and J lost 10 bases. The CDR3 length is 15 residues.

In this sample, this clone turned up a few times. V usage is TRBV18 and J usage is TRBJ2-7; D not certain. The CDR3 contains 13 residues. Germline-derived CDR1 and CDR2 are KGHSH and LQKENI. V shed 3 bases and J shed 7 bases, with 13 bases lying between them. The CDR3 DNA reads TGTGCCAGCTCACCTACGTCAGCAGAAGAGCAGTACTTC. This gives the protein CASSPTSAEEQYF. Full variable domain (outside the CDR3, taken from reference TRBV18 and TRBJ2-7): NAGVMQNPRHLVRRRGQEARLRCSPMKGHSHVYWYRQLPEEGLKFMVYLQKENIIDESGMPKERFSAEFPKEGPSILRIQQVVRGDSAAYFCASSPTSAEEQYFGPGTRLTVT.

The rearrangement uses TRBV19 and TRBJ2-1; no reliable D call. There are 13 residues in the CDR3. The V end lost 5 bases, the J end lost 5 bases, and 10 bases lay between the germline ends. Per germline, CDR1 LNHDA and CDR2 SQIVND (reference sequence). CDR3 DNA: TGTGCCAGTAGTTCACAGCTAGACAATGAGCAGTTCTTC. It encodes CASSSQLDNEQFF.

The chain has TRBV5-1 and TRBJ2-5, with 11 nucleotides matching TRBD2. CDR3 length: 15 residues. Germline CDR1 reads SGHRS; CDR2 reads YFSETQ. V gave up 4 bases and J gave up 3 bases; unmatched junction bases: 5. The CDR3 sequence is CASSLHSGGEETQYF. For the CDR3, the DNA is TGCGCCAGCAGCCTCCATAGCGGGGGGGAAGAGACCCAGTACTTC.

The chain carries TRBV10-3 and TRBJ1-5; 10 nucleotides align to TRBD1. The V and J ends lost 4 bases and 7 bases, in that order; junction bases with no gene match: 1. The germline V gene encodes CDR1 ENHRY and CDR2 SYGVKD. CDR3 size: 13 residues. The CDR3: CAISGTGGQPQHF. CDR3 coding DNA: TGTGCCATCAGTGGGACAGGGGGACAGCCCCAGCATTTT.

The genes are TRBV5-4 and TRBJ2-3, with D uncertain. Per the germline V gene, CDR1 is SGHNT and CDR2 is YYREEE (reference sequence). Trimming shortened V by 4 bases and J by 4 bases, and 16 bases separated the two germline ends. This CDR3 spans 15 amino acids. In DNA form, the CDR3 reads TGTGCCAGCAGCCCGATCCGTTGGGGTCCAGATACGCAGTATTTT. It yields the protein CASSPIRWGPDTQYF.

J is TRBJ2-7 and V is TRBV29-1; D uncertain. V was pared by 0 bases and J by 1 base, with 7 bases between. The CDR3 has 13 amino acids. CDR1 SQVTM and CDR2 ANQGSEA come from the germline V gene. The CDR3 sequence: CSVEDLGSYEQYF. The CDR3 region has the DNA TGCAGCGTTGAAGACCTGGGGTCCTACGAGCAGTACTTC.

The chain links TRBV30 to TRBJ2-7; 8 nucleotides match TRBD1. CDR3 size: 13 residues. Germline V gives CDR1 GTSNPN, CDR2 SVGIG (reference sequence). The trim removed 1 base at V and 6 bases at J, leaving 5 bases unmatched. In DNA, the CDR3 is TGTGCCTGGAGTGCAGCCAGGGGGCCCGAGCAGTACTTC. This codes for CAWSAARGPEQYF.

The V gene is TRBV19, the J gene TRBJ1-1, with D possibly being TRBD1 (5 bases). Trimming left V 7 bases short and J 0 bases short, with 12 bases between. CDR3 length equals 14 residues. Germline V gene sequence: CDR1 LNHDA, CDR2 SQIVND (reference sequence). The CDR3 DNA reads TGTGCCAGTATGAGAGGGGACGTGAACACTGAAGCTTTCTTT. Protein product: CASMRGDVNTEAFF.

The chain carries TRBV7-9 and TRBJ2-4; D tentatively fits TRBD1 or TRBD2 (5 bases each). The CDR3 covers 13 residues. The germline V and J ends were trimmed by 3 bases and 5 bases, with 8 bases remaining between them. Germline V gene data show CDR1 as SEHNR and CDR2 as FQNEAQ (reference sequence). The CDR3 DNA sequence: TGTGCCAGCAGCTTCGAGGGGCAAAACATTCAGTACTTC. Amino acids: CASSFEGQNIQYF.

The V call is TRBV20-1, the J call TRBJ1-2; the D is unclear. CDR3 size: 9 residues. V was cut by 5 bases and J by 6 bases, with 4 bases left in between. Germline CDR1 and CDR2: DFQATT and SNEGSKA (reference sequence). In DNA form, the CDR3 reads TGCAGTGCTGTTGATGGCTACACCTTC. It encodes CSAVDGYTF.

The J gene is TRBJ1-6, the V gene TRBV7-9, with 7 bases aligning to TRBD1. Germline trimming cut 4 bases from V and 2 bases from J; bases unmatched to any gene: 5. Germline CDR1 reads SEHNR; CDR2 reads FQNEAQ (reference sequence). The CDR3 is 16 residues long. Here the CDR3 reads CASSYGTATYNSPLHF. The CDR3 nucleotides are TGTGCCAGCAGCTACGGGACAGCGACCTATAATTCACCCCTCCACTTT.

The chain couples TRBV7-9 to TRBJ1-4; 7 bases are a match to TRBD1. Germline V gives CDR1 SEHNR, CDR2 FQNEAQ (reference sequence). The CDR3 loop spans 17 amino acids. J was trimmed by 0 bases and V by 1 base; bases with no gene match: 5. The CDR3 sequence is CASSLDGGTATNEKLFF. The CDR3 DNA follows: TGTGCCAGCAGCTTAGATGGTGGGACAGCAACTAATGAAAAACTGTTTTTT.

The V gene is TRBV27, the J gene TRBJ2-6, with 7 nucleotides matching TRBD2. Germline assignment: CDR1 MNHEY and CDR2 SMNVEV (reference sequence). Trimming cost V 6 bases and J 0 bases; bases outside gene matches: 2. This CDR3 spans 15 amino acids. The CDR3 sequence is CASRGGISGANVLTF. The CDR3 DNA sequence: TGTGCCAGCAGGGGGGGGATCTCTGGGGCCAACGTCCTGACTTTC.

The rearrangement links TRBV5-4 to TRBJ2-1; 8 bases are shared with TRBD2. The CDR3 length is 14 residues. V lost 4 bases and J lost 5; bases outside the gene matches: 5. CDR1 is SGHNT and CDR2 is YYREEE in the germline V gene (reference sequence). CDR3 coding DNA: TGTGCCAGCAGCCCCGGGACTAGGGACAATGAGCAGTTCTTC. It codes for CASSPGTRDNEQFF.

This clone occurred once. The CDR3 region is CASERGGASNQPQHF. In nucleotides, the CDR3 is TGTGCCAGCGAACGAGGGGGCGCGAGCAATCAGCCCCAGCATTTT. This sequence joins TRBV28 and TRBJ1-5, with TRBD1 matching over 7 bases. The CDR3 is 15 amino acids. The V and J ends lost 8 bases and 1 base, in that order; junction bases with no gene match: 8. Germline V lookup: CDR1 MDHEN, CDR2 SYDVKM.

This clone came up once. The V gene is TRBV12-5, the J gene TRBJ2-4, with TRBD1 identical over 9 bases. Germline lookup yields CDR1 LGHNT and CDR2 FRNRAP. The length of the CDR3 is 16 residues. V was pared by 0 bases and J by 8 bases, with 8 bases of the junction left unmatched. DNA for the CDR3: TGTGCTAGTGGTTTGGTGGGGGGACAGGGTAGGGACATTCAGTACTTC. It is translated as CASGLVGGQGRDIQYF.

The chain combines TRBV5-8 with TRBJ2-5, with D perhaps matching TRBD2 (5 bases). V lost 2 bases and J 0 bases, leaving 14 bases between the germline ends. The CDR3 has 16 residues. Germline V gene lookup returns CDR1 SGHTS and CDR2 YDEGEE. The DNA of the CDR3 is TGTGCCAGCAGCTTAATAATACTCGGGAACCAAGAGACCCAGTACTTC. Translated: CASSLIILGNQETQYF.

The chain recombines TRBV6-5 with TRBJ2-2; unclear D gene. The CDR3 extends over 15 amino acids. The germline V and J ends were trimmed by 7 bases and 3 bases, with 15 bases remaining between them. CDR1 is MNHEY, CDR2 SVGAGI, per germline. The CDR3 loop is CASTLPGDYTGELFF. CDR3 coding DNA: TGTGCCAGCACCCTCCCAGGTGACTACACCGGGGAGCTGTTTTTT.

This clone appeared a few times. The CDR3 DNA follows: TGTGCCAGCAGTGAACGACCCGGGACAGGGAACTGGAAGCAGTACTTC. It is translated as CASSERPGTGNWKQYF. The chain has TRBV6-1 and TRBJ2-7; TRBD1 matches 9 bases. The junction had 13 bases not matched to a gene; V was cut back by 2 bases and J by 8 bases. The CDR3 has 16 amino acids. Germline V gene sequence: CDR1 MNHNS, CDR2 SASEGT.

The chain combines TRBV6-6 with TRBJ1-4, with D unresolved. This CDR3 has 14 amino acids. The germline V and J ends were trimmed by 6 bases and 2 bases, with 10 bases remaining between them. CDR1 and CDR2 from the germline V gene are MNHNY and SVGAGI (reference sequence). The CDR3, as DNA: TGTGCCAGCAGAGGTTCACAGACTAATGAAAAACTGTTTTTT. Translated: CASRGSQTNEKLFF.